This paragraph covers one T cell receptor beta chain sequence. What it binds is not known. This record belongs to a study of cytomegalovirus exposure and HLA in healthy donors. Findings and caveats of the study: Prior analysis indicated that the majority of TCR beta V segments exhibited productivity approximately 87% or approximately 30% of the time.

The V segment lost 5 bases and the J segment 10 bases; nucleotides outside the gene matches: 12. This CDR3 region has 15 residues. CDR1 is MGHRA, CDR2 YSYEKL, per germline. The PCR had 60 Vbeta and 13 Jbeta primers. The repertoire was sequenced with immunoSEQ multiplex PCR; TCRdb's copy has only in-frame clones and lacks some. The table includes some 91,000 clones, around 77% detected once. The TCR sequence derives from a man between 35 and 55 years old in good health and CMV-seronegative. Material: PBMCs. The rearrangement links TRBV4-1 to TRBJ2-1, with TRBD1 matching 9 bases. The CDR3 nucleotides are TGCGCCAGCAGCTCCCGACAGGGGGGATTTGAAGAGCAGTTCTTC. It is translated as CASSSRQGGFEEQFF.